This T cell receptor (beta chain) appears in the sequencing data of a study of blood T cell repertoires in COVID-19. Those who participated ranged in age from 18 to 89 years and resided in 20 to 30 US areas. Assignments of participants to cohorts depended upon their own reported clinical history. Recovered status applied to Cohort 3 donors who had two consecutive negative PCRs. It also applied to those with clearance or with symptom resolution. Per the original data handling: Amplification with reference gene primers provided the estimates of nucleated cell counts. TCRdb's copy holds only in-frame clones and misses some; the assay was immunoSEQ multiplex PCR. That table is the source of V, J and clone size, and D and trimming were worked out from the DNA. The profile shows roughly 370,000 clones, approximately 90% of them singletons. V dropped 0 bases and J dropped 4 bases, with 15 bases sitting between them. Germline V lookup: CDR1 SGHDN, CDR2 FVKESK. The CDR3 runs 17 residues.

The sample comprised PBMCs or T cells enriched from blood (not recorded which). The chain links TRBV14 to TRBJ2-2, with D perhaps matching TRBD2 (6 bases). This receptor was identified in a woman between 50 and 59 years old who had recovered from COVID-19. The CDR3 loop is CASSQEGGVASTGELFF. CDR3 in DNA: TGTGCCAGCAGCCAAGAGGGGGGAGTGGCGAGCACCGGGGAGCTGTTTTTT.